This is a list of T cell receptor beta chains from one sample in a study of shared clonotypes between healthy human individuals. The data were produced by immunoSEQ multiplex PCR, yet TCRdb's version contains in-frame clones alone and is incomplete. Of over a million clones listed, around three quarters are singletons. The sequencing sample was made of memory CD4+ T cells from PBMCs. The receptors shown here come from a man aged 18-30 years in good health. Some clones in this sample may be carry-over from other donors' samples. The CDR3 runs from the conserved cysteine through the conserved F or W. Fields, in order: D gene, V gene, CDR3 protein. D genes are given only for firm matches.

>-|TRBV7-2
CASSLGIGANVLTF
>-|TRBV27
CASSFRFAMNTEAFF
>-|TRBV5-6
CASSLGQTYGYTF
>-|TRBV4-2
CASSTVLRDGSEAFF
>-|TRBV6-1
CASSEAIRSYGYTF
>-|TRBV7-2
CASSWDTRNTEAFF
>-|TRBV6-5
CASSYMGAGYGYTF
>TRBD1|TRBV5-4
CASSWDRGMNTEAFF
>TRBD2|TRBV6-4
CASSVLAGVYNEQFF
>TRBD1|TRBV9
CASSAPIVTGEETQYF
>TRBD2|TRBV19
CATTLGTSGNRAYEQYF
>-|TRBV7-9
CASKTSKGGEGNEQFF
>-|TRBV18
CASSVSSQETQYF
>-|TRBV11-2
CASSLDLGLEAFF
>-|TRBV10-2
CASSVLRGEQYF
>-|TRBV28
CASKGTGTQYF
>-|TRBV19
CASSQFYEQFF
>-|TRBV11-3
CASQRVSGRTEAFF
>-|TRBV6-5
CASSYRGLLYEQYF
>TRBD1|TRBV9
CASSAERWTGEETQYF
>-|TRBV7-9
CASSLTNTGELFF
>-|TRBV9
CASSVGLGGAGELFF
>-|TRBV29-1
CSVVPRNVVDTQYF
>TRBD1|TRBV5-1
CASSYYRGEGYTF
>TRBD1|TRBV7-2
CASTTTGGFSKTEAFF
>TRBD1|TRBV5-1
CASSLAGQGAGELFF
>-|TRBV9
CASSVGPKVGGELFF
>-|TRBV27
CASSRGGTGLGFSYEQYF
>-|TRBV20-1
CSASARSEQYF
>TRBD1|TRBV6-6
CASSYTGGHEQFF
>-|TRBV28
CASSRDRNGKDTF
>-|TRBV29-1
CSVAGISQETQYF
>-|TRBV11-2
CASSPQPGITGELFF
>-|TRBV7-9
CASSPNLVGAETQYF
>-|TRBV6-5
CASSPGQHYGYTF
>TRBD1|TRBV5-4
CASSPTGDDTDTQYF
>-|TRBV2
CASGTDYTDTQYF
>-|TRBV6-5
CATKGSGRGYTF
>-|TRBV28
CASSPLGLSYGYTF
>-|TRBV11-2
CASTSGAQGVGELFF
>TRBD1|TRBV27
CASSRGAHSGNTIYF
>TRBD1|TRBV2
CASSQGEASYNEQFF
>-|TRBV4-3
CASSQGLRQNIQYF
>-|TRBV5-6
CASSRRSGYTGELFF
>-|TRBV2
CASSEGEGSQETQYF
>TRBD1|TRBV2
CASLLFGQGRYEQYF
>TRBD2|TRBV7-9
CASKASGSSYEQYF
>-|TRBV5-5
CASSPLGPQGEQYF
>-|TRBV7-3
CASSLVPTTDTQYF
>TRBD1|TRBV5-1
CASSSDRGNEKLFF
>-|TRBV6-5
CASSVHGETQYF
>-|TRBV6-5
CASSASGRNEQFF
>-|TRBV10-3
CAISDAITEQYF
>-|TRBV7-9
CASSSGRKNSPLHF
>-|TRBV5-6
CASSLYEGLIYEQYF
>-|TRBV29-1
CSVEARRVGTEAFF
>-|TRBV9
CASSVVGQNGELFF